These 25 T cell receptor beta chains share one sample of origin, sequenced in a study of blood T cell repertoires in COVID-19. Repertoires were generated with immunoSEQ multiplex PCR, while TCRdb's copy carries only in-frame clones and drops some. The sample has tens of thousands of clones, roughly 76% seen once. The sequenced sample was peripheral blood. The receptors shown here come from a woman between 70 and 85 years old with acute or convalescent COVID-19.

The J gene is TRBJ2-6, the V gene TRBV7-2; possibly TRBD1 for D (6 bases). The germline V gene has CDR1 SGHTA and CDR2 FQGNSA. This CDR3 is 17 amino acids long. Trimming pared 5 bases from V and 0 bases from J, leaving 14 bases between. This CDR3 is CASSLQGRSSGANVLTF. CDR3 DNA sequence: TGTGCCAGCAGCCTCCAGGGGCGCAGCTCTGGGGCCAACGTCCTGACTTTC.

J is TRBJ2-2 and V is TRBV5-6; D not certain. The germline CDR1 and CDR2 sequences are SGHDT and YYEEEE. The CDR3 is 13 residues long. The V end was cut by 3 bases, the J end by 6 bases, with 9 bases between. Written as DNA, the CDR3 is TGTGCCAGCAGCTCGCAAAGAGCCGGGGAGCTGTTTTTT. Residues: CASSSQRAGELFF. The full variable domain, its missing parts supplied by reference TRBV5-6 and TRBJ2-2, is DAGVTQSPTHLIKTRGQQVTLRCSPKSGHDTVSWYQQALGQGPQFIFQYYEEEERQRGNFPDRFSGHQFPNYSSELNVNALLLGDSALYLCASSSQRAGELFFGEGSRLTVL.

The V call is TRBV7-2, the J call TRBJ1-1, with TRBD1 identical over 7 bases. The CDR3 extends over 15 amino acids. J gave up 2 bases and V 6 bases, and 9 bases lay outside the gene matches. The V gene's germline CDR1 is SGHTA and CDR2 FQGNSA. CDR3 amino acids: CASRTPGTANTEAFF. The CDR3 DNA follows: TGTGCCAGCAGAACACCCGGGACAGCCAACACTGAAGCTTTCTTT.

This clone was counted only a few times. The V and J genes are TRBV28 and TRBJ1-1; D ambiguous. Trimming stripped 3 bases from V and 10 bases from J, with 9 bases between. Germline CDR1 MDHEN, CDR2 SYDVKM. CDR3 length: 11 amino acids. CDR3 protein: CASSFSRSAFF. The CDR3 DNA sequence: TGTGCCAGCAGTTTTTCGCGGTCAGCTTTCTTT.

This clone was counted between two and nine times. CDR3 coding DNA: TGTGCCAGCAGCGAACCCACCGGTCGACAGTACTTC. It codes for CASSEPTGRQYF. The chain couples TRBV7-9 to TRBJ2-7; D not certain. The CDR3 spans 12 residues. Germline CDR1 is SEHNR and CDR2 is FQNEAQ (reference sequence). V lost 5 bases and J 10 bases, leaving 15 bases between the germline ends.

There are a few counts of this clone. This chain connects TRBV6-5 to TRBJ1-2, with D possibly TRBD1 on 6 matching bases. Trimming took off 6 bases at V and 7 bases at J, with 15 bases between the two ends. The CDR3 sequence is 13 residues long. Germline CDR1 MNHEY, CDR2 SVGAGI. CDR3 loop: CASRRQEVTGYTF. CDR3 sequence (DNA): TGTGCCAGCAGGAGACAGGAAGTTACTGGCTACACCTTC.

The V call is TRBV6-5, the J call TRBJ2-2, with TRBD2 as a possible D gene (5 bases). CDR3 length: 13 residues. Deletions cut 10 bases from V and 4 bases from J, with 13 bases between. Germline lookup yields CDR1 MNHEY and CDR2 SVGAGI. CDR3 amino acids: CATSWETTGELFF. The CDR3 DNA sequence: TGTGCCACCTCCTGGGAGACCACCGGGGAGCTGTTTTTT.

The chain recombines TRBV5-1 with TRBJ2-3; a weak D match, TRBD1 (6 bases). The CDR3 extends over 14 amino acids. Germline assignment: CDR1 SGHRS and CDR2 YFSETQ. V lost 0 bases and J lost 4, with 9 bases in between. Here the CDR3 DNA reads TGCGCCAGCAGCTTGGACAGGGTGGCAGATACGCAGTATTTT. It translates to CASSLDRVADTQYF.

V usage is TRBV28 and J usage is TRBJ1-2; D not certain. Looked up from germline, CDR1 is MDHEN and CDR2 is SYDVKM. Trimming removed 3 bases at V and 4 bases at J, with 6 bases between. The CDR3 has 12 amino acids. The CDR3 spells CASSLVSYGYTF. The CDR3 DNA sequence: TGTGCCAGCAGTTTGGTCAGCTATGGCTACACCTTC.

V gene TRBV7-6 combines with J gene TRBJ1-6, with 7 positions matching TRBD1. Per the germline V gene, CDR1 is SGHVS and CDR2 is FNYEAQ. This CDR3 has 15 amino acids. V lost 4 bases and J lost 7; bases outside the gene matches: 7. The CDR3 DNA reads TGTGCCAGCAGCTCCTGGACAGGCCGGAATTCACCCCTCCACTTT. Translated: CASSSWTGRNSPLHF.

The genes are TRBV7-9 and TRBJ1-1; TRBD1 agrees at 7 bases. V shed 5 bases and J 11 bases; nucleotides not matched to a gene: 14. Looked up from germline, CDR1 is SEHNR and CDR2 is FQNEAQ (reference sequence). The CDR3 runs to 14 residues. The CDR3 sequence is CASSTSRGVRWAFF. CDR3 bases: TGTGCCAGCAGCACGAGCAGGGGGGTGCGTTGGGCTTTCTTT.

The rearrangement joins TRBV6-1 to TRBJ1-5; perhaps TRBD1 as D (5 bases). CDR3 size: 14 residues. The V gene lost 1 base and the J gene lost 7 bases, with 11 bases spanning the gap. CDR1 is MNHNS and CDR2 is SASEGT in the germline V gene. The CDR3 region is CASSEGSGGQPQHF. DNA for the CDR3: TGTGCCAGCAGTGAAGGGAGCGGGGGGCAGCCCCAGCATTTT.

The chain joins TRBV27 to TRBJ2-5; 7 bases align to TRBD1. Per germline, CDR1 MNHEY and CDR2 SMNVEV (reference sequence). CDR3 length: 15 amino acids. V was pared by 3 bases and J by 2 bases, with 6 bases of the junction left unmatched. The DNA of the CDR3 is TGTGCCAGCAGTTTCACCCGACAGGGACAAGAGACCCAGTACTTC. It yields the protein CASSFTRQGQETQYF.

This clone occurred a few times. The chain uses TRBV15 and TRBJ1-2; no clear D. Germline V gives CDR1 LNHNV, CDR2 YYDKDF (reference sequence). The length of the CDR3 is 14 residues. Between the trimmed V and J ends, which lost 9 bases and 4 bases, there was a span of 18 bases. CDR3 in amino acids: CATRVPVAGYGYTF. The CDR3 DNA is TGTGCCACACGTGTCCCGGTGGCGGGCTATGGCTACACCTTC.

This rearrangement joins TRBV6-5 to TRBJ2-3, with TRBD2 matching over 8 bases. This CDR3 is built from 15 residues. The V and J ends lost 8 bases and 4 bases, in that order; junction bases with no gene match: 11. CDR1 and CDR2 from the germline V gene are MNHEY and SVGAGI. This chain's CDR3 is CASGQREMAPDTQYF. Here the CDR3 DNA reads TGTGCCAGCGGCCAGCGGGAGATGGCCCCAGATACGCAGTATTTT.

The CDR3 sequence is CASSLGGTSGARHNEQFF. CDR3 sequence (DNA): TGTGCCAGCAGCTTAGGAGGGACTAGCGGGGCCCGACACAATGAGCAGTTCTTC. This chain links TRBV11-3 with TRBJ2-1, with 13 bases aligning to TRBD2. The CDR3 sequence is 18 residues long. V was clipped by 1 base and J by 5 bases; unmatched bases: 8. The germline gives CDR1 SGHNT, CDR2 YENEEA.

The chain is built from TRBV18 and TRBJ2-7; D is unresolved. V was clipped by 3 bases and J by 2 bases, with 14 bases between them. From germline, CDR1 is KGHSH and CDR2 LQKENI. This CDR3 has 15 residues. CDR3 nucleotides: TGTGCCAGCTCACCCGTACCAGGCCAAACCTACGAGCAGTACTTC. It is translated as CASSPVPGQTYEQYF.

V is TRBV7-9 and J is TRBJ2-3; 11 positions agree with TRBD2. The junction had 5 bases not matched to a gene; V was cut back by 6 bases and J by 3 bases. Per germline, CDR1 SEHNR and CDR2 FQNEAQ (reference sequence). The CDR3 is made up of 15 amino acids. The chain's CDR3 is CASSRSGRATDTQYF. The CDR3 region has the DNA TGTGCCAGCAGTCGTAGCGGGAGGGCGACAGATACGCAGTATTTT.

The V and J genes are TRBV5-4 and TRBJ2-2; 7 bases line up with TRBD2. V lost 4 bases, J lost 5 bases, and 11 bases stayed unmatched. The germline gives CDR1 SGHNT, CDR2 YYREEE (reference sequence). The CDR3 consists of 16 residues. The chain's CDR3 is CASSLVPAGRTGELFF. In DNA, the CDR3 is TGTGCCAGCAGCCTCGTCCCAGCGGGAAGAACCGGGGAGCTGTTTTTT.

This chain uses TRBV6-5 with TRBJ2-3; weak D call: TRBD1 (5 bases). Per the germline V gene, CDR1 is MNHEY and CDR2 is SVGAGI. CDR3 length: 15 amino acids. Trimming cost V 4 bases and J 1 base, with 12 bases left between them. CDR3 region: CASSSGFGGTDTQYF. The CDR3 coding sequence is TGTGCCAGCAGTTCAGGGTTTGGAGGCACAGATACGCAGTATTTT.

This chain uses TRBV28 with TRBJ2-7; D may be TRBD2 (5 bases). This CDR3 is built from 16 residues. V gave up 2 bases and J gave up 3 bases, with 17 bases separating them. Germline lookup yields CDR1 MDHEN and CDR2 SYDVKM. CDR3 DNA sequence: TGTGCCAGCAGTTTAAACCTCGGGATAGCAGGCTACGAGCAGTACTTC. It specifies CASSLNLGIAGYEQYF.

This clone was counted a few times. The chain combines TRBV14 with TRBJ2-3, with 11 nucleotides matching TRBD2. Germline V gene lookup returns CDR1 SGHDN and CDR2 FVKESK. V was clipped by 1 base and J by 9 bases; unmatched bases: 15. The CDR3 spans 18 residues. The CDR3: CASSQVQASGRYKATQYF. In DNA form, the CDR3 reads TGTGCCAGCAGCCAAGTACAGGCTAGCGGGAGGTACAAGGCAACGCAGTATTTT.

This chain connects TRBV7-8 to TRBJ2-3; the D gene is possibly TRBD1 (5 bases). Trimming removed 2 bases at V and 4 bases at J, with 13 bases between. The CDR3 is made up of 15 amino acids. From germline, CDR1 is SGHVS and CDR2 FQNEAQ. The CDR3 is CASSLRGIGSDTQYF. The CDR3 coding sequence is TGTGCCAGCAGCTTAAGGGGAATTGGGTCAGATACGCAGTATTTT.

The rearrangement joins TRBV27 to TRBJ2-7, with 11 bases that match TRBD1. The CDR3 totals 15 residues. Germline V lookup: CDR1 MNHEY, CDR2 SMNVEV (reference sequence). Germline trimming cut 10 bases from V and 6 bases from J; bases unmatched to any gene: 14. The CDR3 here is CATTNTGTGGVEQYF. The CDR3 DNA sequence: TGTGCCACTACCAACACCGGGACAGGGGGAGTCGAGCAGTACTTC.

V is TRBV16 and J is TRBJ1-4, with D possibly matching TRBD1 (6 bases). V shed 0 bases and J shed 3 bases, with 11 bases lying between them. Germline CDR1 KGHSY, CDR2 FQNENV. The CDR3 consists of 16 residues. CDR3 in amino acids: CASSQSRGAANEKLFF. The CDR3 region has the DNA TGTGCCAGCAGCCAATCACGGGGGGCGGCTAATGAAAAACTGTTTTTT.